This T cell receptor beta chain stems from a study of control samples from healthy donors and cancer patients. Sequencing used immunoSEQ multiplex PCR; TCRdb keeps in-frame clones, though not all of them. In the table there are 90,000 or so clones, approximately 84% of which are singletons. V lost 6 bases and J lost 7, with 18 bases in between. CDR1 is PRHDT, CDR2 FYEKMQ, per germline (reference sequence). This CDR3 contains 14 residues. This clone was detected only once. This sequence originates from a man aged 65 to 85 with lung cancer. The source material was PBMCs. The chain links TRBV13 to TRBJ1-2; D might be TRBD1 (6 bases). The CDR3 sequence: CASSLTGTSSGYTF. The CDR3 DNA is TGTGCCAGCAGTCTGACCGGGACATCGTCTGGCTACACCTTC.